The clone carrying this T cell receptor beta chain was seen just once. Its specificity is not known. The data stem from a study of CD8 T cells in ankylosing spondylitis. Making the TCR beta libraries involved quantitative 5'-RACE with molecular barcodes. TCRdb called the 5' RACE reads again in MiXCR, with one record for every CDR3 protein. The repertoire includes a few hundred thousand distinct CDR3 sequences, about 22% of them detected once, and roughly a sixth sits in the top ten. Whole-study findings and limits: In the blood and synovial fluid of reactive arthritis, some motif variants had been previously reported. The disease-linked clones had a CD8+ phenotype and low blood frequencies. Roughly eight highly homologous variants formed a TCR beta motif that appeared characteristic of ankylosing spondylitis blood. Within matched ankylosing spondylitis synovial fluid, disease-linked clones were reportedly significantly enriched.

J lost 2 bases, V lost 1 base, and 3 bases had no gene match. CDR3 size: 15 residues. CDR1 is LGHNA, CDR2 YSLEER, per germline. The rearrangement joins TRBV4-3 to TRBJ2-3; 7 bases are shared with TRBD2. The sample was blood, either unsorted or a sorted T cell fraction (not recorded which). The origin of this receptor is a male donor with ankylosing spondylitis. This chain's CDR3 is CASSQGQRDTDTQYF. The DNA of the CDR3 is TGCGCCAGCAGCCAAGGTCAGCGGGACACAGATACGCAGTATTTT.